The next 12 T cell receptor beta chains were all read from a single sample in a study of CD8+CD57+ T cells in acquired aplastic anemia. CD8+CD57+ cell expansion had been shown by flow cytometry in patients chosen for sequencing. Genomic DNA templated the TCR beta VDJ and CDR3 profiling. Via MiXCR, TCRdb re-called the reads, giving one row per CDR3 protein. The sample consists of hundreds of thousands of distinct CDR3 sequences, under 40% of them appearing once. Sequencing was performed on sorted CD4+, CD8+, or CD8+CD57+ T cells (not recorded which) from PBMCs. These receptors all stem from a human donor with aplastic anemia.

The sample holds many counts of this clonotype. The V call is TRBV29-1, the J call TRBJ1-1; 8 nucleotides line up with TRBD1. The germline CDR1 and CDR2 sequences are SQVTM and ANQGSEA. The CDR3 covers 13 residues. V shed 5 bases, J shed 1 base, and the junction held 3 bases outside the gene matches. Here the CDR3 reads CSVMGQANTEAFF. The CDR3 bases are TGCAGCGTTATGGGACAGGCGAACACTGAAGCTTTCTTT.

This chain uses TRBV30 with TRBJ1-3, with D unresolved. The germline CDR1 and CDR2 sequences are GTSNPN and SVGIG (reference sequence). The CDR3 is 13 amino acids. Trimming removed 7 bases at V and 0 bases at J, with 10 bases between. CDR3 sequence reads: CASNQVSGNTIYF. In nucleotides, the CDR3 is TGTGCCTCCAATCAAGTCTCTGGAAACACCATATATTTT.

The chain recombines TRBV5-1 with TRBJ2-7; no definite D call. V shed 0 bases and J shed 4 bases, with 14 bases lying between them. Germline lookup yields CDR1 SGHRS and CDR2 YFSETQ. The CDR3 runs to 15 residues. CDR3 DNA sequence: TGCGCCAGCAGCTTGGTTAGGGAACCGGAATACGAGCAGTACTTC. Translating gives CASSLVREPEYEQYF.

Written as DNA, the CDR3 is TGCAGTGCTGGCCCAGGGGGCTATGGCTACACCTTC. Amino acids: CSAGPGGYGYTF. The chain uses TRBV20-1 and TRBJ1-2, with TRBD1 identical over 7 bases. CDR1 DFQATT and CDR2 SNEGSKA come from the germline V gene (reference sequence). V trimming: 5 bases; J trimming: 4 bases; junction bases outside the gene matches: 4. CDR3 length: 12 amino acids.

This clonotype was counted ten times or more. CDR3 protein: CASSVSARGSSYEQYF. The CDR3, as DNA: TGTGCCAGCAGCGTATCAGCGCGGGGGAGCTCCTACGAGCAGTACTTC. The rearrangement joins TRBV7-8 to TRBJ2-7; 7 nucleotides line up with TRBD2. The V gene's germline CDR1 is SGHVS and CDR2 FQNEAQ. After removal of 5 bases from V and 0 bases from J, the junction contained 10 bases not matched to a gene. This CDR3 is 16 amino acids long.

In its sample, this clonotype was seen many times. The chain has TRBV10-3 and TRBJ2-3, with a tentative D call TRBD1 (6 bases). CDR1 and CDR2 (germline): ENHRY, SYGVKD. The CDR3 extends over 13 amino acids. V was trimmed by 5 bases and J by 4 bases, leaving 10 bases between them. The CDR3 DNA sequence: TGTGCCATCAGTTCCCCAGGGGCAGATACGCAGTATTTT. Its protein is CAISSPGADTQYF.

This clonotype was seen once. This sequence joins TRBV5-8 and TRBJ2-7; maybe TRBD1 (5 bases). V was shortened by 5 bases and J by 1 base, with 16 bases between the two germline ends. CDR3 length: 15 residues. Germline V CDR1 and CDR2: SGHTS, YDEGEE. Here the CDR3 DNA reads TGTGCCAGCAGTTACTCTCCCAGGGATTCCTACGAGCAGTACTTC. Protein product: CASSYSPRDSYEQYF.

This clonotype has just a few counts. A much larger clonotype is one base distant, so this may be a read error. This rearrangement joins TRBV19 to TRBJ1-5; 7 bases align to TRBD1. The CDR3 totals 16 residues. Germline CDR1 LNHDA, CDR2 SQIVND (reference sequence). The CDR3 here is CASSTLGTDSNQPQRF. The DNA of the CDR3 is TGTGCCAGTAGTACCCTCGGGACAGATAGCAATCAGCCCCAGCGTTTT.

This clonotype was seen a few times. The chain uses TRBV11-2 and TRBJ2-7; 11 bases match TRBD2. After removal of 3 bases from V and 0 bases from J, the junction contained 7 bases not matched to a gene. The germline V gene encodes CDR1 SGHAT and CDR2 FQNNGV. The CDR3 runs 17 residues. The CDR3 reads CASSFLAGGPYSYEQYF. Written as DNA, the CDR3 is TGTGCCAGCAGCTTCCTAGCGGGGGGCCCCTACTCCTACGAGCAGTACTTC.

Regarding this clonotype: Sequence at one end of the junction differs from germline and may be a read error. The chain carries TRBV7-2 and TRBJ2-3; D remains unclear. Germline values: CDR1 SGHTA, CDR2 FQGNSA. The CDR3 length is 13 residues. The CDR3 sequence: CSSSLDRLDTQYF. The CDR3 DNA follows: TGTTCCAGCAGCTTAGACCGTCTCGATACGCAGTATTTT.

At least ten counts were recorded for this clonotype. CDR3 DNA: TGCAGTGCTAGAGGTCCATCCTATAACTATGGCTACACCTTC. Translated: CSARGPSYNYGYTF. V usage is TRBV20-1 and J usage is TRBJ1-2; D gene unclear. CDR1 DFQATT and CDR2 SNEGSKA come from the germline V gene (reference sequence). Trimming stripped 1 base from V and 1 base from J, with 10 bases between. This CDR3 is built from 14 residues.

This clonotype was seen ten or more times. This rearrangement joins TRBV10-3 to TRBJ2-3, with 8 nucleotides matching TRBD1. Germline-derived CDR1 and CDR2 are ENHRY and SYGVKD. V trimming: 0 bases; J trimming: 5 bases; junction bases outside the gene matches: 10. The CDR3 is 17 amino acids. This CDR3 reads CAISESMGRGRGDTQYF. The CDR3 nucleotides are TGTGCCATCAGTGAGTCGATGGGCAGGGGGCGTGGAGATACGCAGTATTTT.